Listed below are T cell receptor beta chains from one sample, sequenced in a study of tumour-infiltrating T cells in Burkitt lymphoma. Data came from immunoSEQ multiplex PCR; TCRdb stores just in-frame clones and leaves some out. The sample yields more than 1,500 clones, roughly 15% seen once. The sequenced sample consisted of tumor tissue. The source is a human donor with diffuse large B-cell lymphoma. The CDR3 runs from the conserved cysteine through the conserved F or W. The D gene is left open where the match is weak. Some rows have no size entry. The others give once, few or many, or a class for an expanded clone.

D gene: .
clone size: .
V gene: TRBV7-2
J gene: TRBJ1-1
CDR3 DNA: TGTGCCAGCAGCTTAGTCGGGGGGGCTGGCACTGAAGCTTTCTTT
CDR3 protein: CASSLVGGAGTEAFF

D gene: .
clone size: once
V gene: TRBV7-9
J gene: TRBJ1-2
CDR3 DNA: TGTGCCAGCAGCTTAGTTGCGGTCGGCGCTAACTATGGCTACACCTTC
CDR3 protein: CASSLVAVGANYGYTF

D gene: .
clone size: .
V gene: TRBV7-2
J gene: TRBJ2-6
CDR3 DNA: TGTGCCAGCAGCTTCAGACAGGCCTCTGGGGCCAACGTCCTGACTTTC
CDR3 protein: CASSFRQASGANVLTF

D gene: TRBD2
clone size: .
V gene: TRBV4-3
J gene: TRBJ2-3
CDR3 DNA: TGCGCCAGCAGCCAGACTTGGAGCGGGGATACAGATACGCAGTATTTT
CDR3 protein: CASSQTWSGDTDTQYF

D gene: .
clone size: .
V gene: TRBV13
J gene: TRBJ2-3
CDR3 DNA: TGTGCCAGCAGCCCAAGTTGGGCAGATACGCAGTATTTT
CDR3 protein: CASSPSWADTQYF

D gene: .
clone size: few
V gene: TRBV7-2
J gene: TRBJ1-2
CDR3 DNA: TGTGCCAGCAGCTTAGTAGTGGCTAACTATGGCTACACCTTC
CDR3 protein: CASSLVVANYGYTF

D gene: TRBD1
clone size: few
V gene: TRBV29-1
J gene: TRBJ1-2
CDR3 DNA: TGCAGCGTCCCGAGGGGGCCGAGATCCTATGGCTACACCTTC
CDR3 protein: CSVPRGPRSYGYTF

D gene: .
clone size: few
V gene: TRBV28
J gene: TRBJ2-3
CDR3 DNA: TGTGCCAGCAGTTTCGGGCGGGGGCTTACAGATACGCAGTATTTT
CDR3 protein: CASSFGRGLTDTQYF

D gene: .
clone size: .
V gene: TRBV6-5
J gene: TRBJ1-2
CDR3 DNA: TGTGCCAGCAGTTACGAGGGGGGCGATGGCTACACCTTC
CDR3 protein: CASSYEGGDGYTF

D gene: TRBD2
clone size: .
V gene: TRBV9
J gene: TRBJ2-2
CDR3 DNA: TGTGCCAGCAGCGCCTGGGGAAGCGGGGGGGCAGAGACCGGGGAGCTGTTTTTT
CDR3 protein: CASSAWGSGGAETGELFF

D gene: TRBD2
clone size: .
V gene: TRBV9
J gene: TRBJ2-3
CDR3 DNA: TGTGCCAGCAGCGTAGATGGAGCGGGGTTGACAGATACGCAGTATTTT
CDR3 protein: CASSVDGAGLTDTQYF

D gene: TRBD1
clone size: few
V gene: TRBV5-1
J gene: TRBJ1-2
CDR3 DNA: TGCGCCAGCAGCTCGTGGGACAGGGGGCTCGATGGCTACACCTTC
CDR3 protein: CASSSWDRGLDGYTF

D gene: .
clone size: .
V gene: TRBV4-3
J gene: TRBJ2-6
CDR3 DNA: TGCGCCAGCAGCCAAGGGCTTCGGGGGACTCTGGGGGCCAACGTCCTGACTTTC
CDR3 protein: CASSQGLRGTLGANVLTF

D gene: TRBD1
clone size: once
V gene: TRBV28
J gene: TRBJ1-5
CDR3 DNA: TGTGCCAGCGGTTCGGGACAGGGGCAGCCCCAGCATTTT
CDR3 protein: CASGSGQGQPQHF

D gene: .
clone size: .
V gene: TRBV6-4
J gene: TRBJ2-2
CDR3 DNA: TGTGCCAGCATAGTAGCGGTGAACACCGGGGAGCTGTTTTTT
CDR3 protein: CASIVAVNTGELFF

D gene: .
clone size: large
V gene: TRBV18
J gene: TRBJ1-4
CDR3 DNA: TGTGCCAGCTCACCCCTTTTAACCGAAAAACTGTTTTTT
CDR3 protein: CASSPLLTEKLFF

D gene: .
clone size: few
V gene: TRBV7-9
J gene: TRBJ1-6
CDR3 DNA: TGTGCCAGCAGCTTATCGAGATTGGGGCATAATTCACCCCTCCACTTT
CDR3 protein: CASSLSRLGHNSPLHF

D gene: .
clone size: .
V gene: TRBV19
J gene: TRBJ1-1
CDR3 DNA: TGTGCCAGTAGCGTCTCACAGGGAATGAACACTGAAGCTTTCTTT
CDR3 protein: CASSVSQGMNTEAFF

D gene: .
clone size: .
V gene: TRBV6-6
J gene: TRBJ1-1
CDR3 DNA: TGTGCCAGCAGTCGGCGAGAAGACACTGAAGCTTTCTTT
CDR3 protein: CASSRREDTEAFF

D gene: TRBD1
clone size: few
V gene: TRBV6-5
J gene: TRBJ1-5
CDR3 DNA: TGTGCCAGCAGTTCGGACAGGGGGTCAATCCAGCCCCAGCATTTT
CDR3 protein: CASSSDRGSIQPQHF

D gene: TRBD1
clone size: few
V gene: TRBV9
J gene: TRBJ1-2
CDR3 DNA: TGTGCCAGCAGCGTAGGGGGACAGTCCTATGGCTACACCTTC
CDR3 protein: CASSVGGQSYGYTF

D gene: .
clone size: .
V gene: TRBV28
J gene: TRBJ2-7
CDR3 DNA: TGTGCCAGCAGTTCCTCGACCGAGCAGTACTTC
CDR3 protein: CASSSSTEQYF

D gene: .
clone size: .
V gene: TRBV29-1
J gene: TRBJ1-2
CDR3 DNA: TGCAGCGTTGGCGGGCAGCTCTATGGCTACACCTTC
CDR3 protein: CSVGGQLYGYTF

D gene: .
clone size: .
V gene: TRBV28
J gene: TRBJ2-7
CDR3 DNA: TGTGCCAGCAGTGGGGCAGATTTAGGCTACGAGCAGTACTTC
CDR3 protein: CASSGADLGYEQYF

D gene: .
clone size: .
V gene: TRBV9
J gene: TRBJ2-1
CDR3 DNA: TGTGCCAGCAGAGGCTCCTACAATGAGCAGTTCTTC
CDR3 protein: CASRGSYNEQFF

D gene: .
clone size: .
V gene: TRBV19
J gene: TRBJ1-1
CDR3 DNA: TGTGCCAGTAGTATCCCGGACAGTTTTGAAGCTTTCTTT
CDR3 protein: CASSIPDSFEAFF

D gene: .
clone size: .
V gene: TRBV5-1
J gene: TRBJ1-3
CDR3 DNA: TGCGCCAGCAGCACTTACACTGGAAACACCATATATTTT
CDR3 protein: CASSTYTGNTIYF

D gene: .
clone size: few
V gene: TRBV11-1
J gene: TRBJ2-3
CDR3 DNA: TGTGCCAGCAGCTTAGAAGGTACTCCCCCAAATACGCAGTATTTT
CDR3 protein: CASSLEGTPPNTQYF

D gene: .
clone size: .
V gene: TRBV18
J gene: TRBJ2-2
CDR3 DNA: TGTGCCAGCTCCCTTCGATCTGACGGGGAGCTGTTTTTT
CDR3 protein: CASSLRSDGELFF

D gene: .
clone size: .
V gene: TRBV13
J gene: TRBJ2-7
CDR3 DNA: TGTGCCAGCAGCTTCAGGGGTCCAGGGTCCTACGAGCAGTACTTC
CDR3 protein: CASSFRGPGSYEQYF

D gene: .
clone size: few
V gene: TRBV5-5
J gene: TRBJ1-6
CDR3 DNA: TGTGCCAGCAGCTTGTGGGAGGGCAATTCACCCCTCCACTTT
CDR3 protein: CASSLWEGNSPLHF

D gene: TRBD1
clone size: .
V gene: TRBV29-1
J gene: TRBJ1-2
CDR3 DNA: TGCAGCGTGACGGGACAGCTAGCTAACTATGGCTACACCTTC
CDR3 protein: CSVTGQLANYGYTF

D gene: .
clone size: .
V gene: TRBV5-1
J gene: TRBJ2-6
CDR3 DNA: TGCGCCAGCAGCTTGGGGGAGTCACCTGGGGCCAACGTCCTGACTTTC
CDR3 protein: CASSLGESPGANVLTF

D gene: .
clone size: few
V gene: TRBV7-6
J gene: TRBJ1-1
CDR3 DNA: TGTGCCAGCAGCCTACAGGGTTCGAACACTGAAGCTTTCTTT
CDR3 protein: CASSLQGSNTEAFF

D gene: TRBD2
clone size: .
V gene: TRBV7-9
J gene: TRBJ2-7
CDR3 DNA: TGTGCCAGCAGCTTAGGTGGCGGGGGGGCCTACGAGCAGTACTTC
CDR3 protein: CASSLGGGGAYEQYF

D gene: TRBD1
clone size: few
V gene: TRBV7-9
J gene: TRBJ2-7
CDR3 DNA: TGTGCCAGCAGCTTAGCGCAGGGGGACTACGAGCAGTACTTC
CDR3 protein: CASSLAQGDYEQYF

D gene: .
clone size: .
V gene: TRBV7-2
J gene: TRBJ2-7
CDR3 DNA: TGTGCCAGCAGCTTATTGGATGGGGCTCCCCTCGACTACGAGCAGTACTTC
CDR3 protein: CASSLLDGAPLDYEQYF

D gene: .
clone size: .
V gene: TRBV6-1
J gene: TRBJ2-7
CDR3 DNA: TGTGCCAGCAGTGCGAAATTAGGCTCCTACGAGCAGTACTTC
CDR3 protein: CASSAKLGSYEQYF

D gene: TRBD1
clone size: few
V gene: TRBV4-3
J gene: TRBJ1-5
CDR3 DNA: TGCGCCAGCAGCCTCCGCCTTGACAGGGCGAATCAGCCCCAGCATTTT
CDR3 protein: CASSLRLDRANQPQHF

D gene: TRBD1
clone size: few
V gene: TRBV29-1
J gene: TRBJ1-5
CDR3 DNA: TGCAGCGTTGTGACAGGGGGCTTGGATCAGCCCCAGCATTTT
CDR3 protein: CSVVTGGLDQPQHF

D gene: .
clone size: .
V gene: TRBV12-5
J gene: TRBJ2-5
CDR3 DNA: TGTGCTAGTGGTCACCCGGGCCCCTCGACCCAGTACTTC
CDR3 protein: CASGHPGPSTQYF

D gene: .
clone size: .
V gene: TRBV6-6
J gene: TRBJ1-6
CDR3 DNA: TGTGCCAGCAGTTACTCTGGTAATAATTCACCCCTCCACTTT
CDR3 protein: CASSYSGNNSPLHF

D gene: .
clone size: .
V gene: TRBV5-4
J gene: TRBJ2-7
CDR3 DNA: TGTGCCAGCAGCTTCTCTGGGGGCTCCTACGAGCAGTACTTC
CDR3 protein: CASSFSGGSYEQYF

D gene: .
clone size: .
V gene: TRBV7-2
J gene: TRBJ1-3
CDR3 DNA: TGTGCCAGCAGCTTAGCCGTGGGTACTGGAAACACCATATATTTT
CDR3 protein: CASSLAVGTGNTIYF

D gene: .
clone size: .
V gene: TRBV18
J gene: TRBJ2-3
CDR3 DNA: TGTGCCAGCGCGCAGCCCGGTACGCAGTATTTT
CDR3 protein: CASAQPGTQYF

D gene: .
clone size: .
V gene: TRBV5-1
J gene: TRBJ2-6
CDR3 DNA: TGCGCCAGCAGCTTGGTCGTTGGGGTTTCCTCTGGGGCCAACGTCCTGACTTTC
CDR3 protein: CASSLVVGVSSGANVLTF

D gene: .
clone size: few
V gene: TRBV19
J gene: TRBJ1-2
CDR3 DNA: TGTGCCAGTACCCTTAACGGGTTTAACTATGGCTACACCTTC
CDR3 protein: CASTLNGFNYGYTF

D gene: .
clone size: .
V gene: TRBV7-2
J gene: TRBJ1-1
CDR3 DNA: TGTGCCAGCAGCTTAGCGGAGACAGCTGAAGCTTTCTTT
CDR3 protein: CASSLAETAEAFF

D gene: .
clone size: .
V gene: TRBV5-1
J gene: TRBJ2-2
CDR3 DNA: TGCGCCAGCAGCTTGGTTGGGGGGGCCAGCGAGGGCACCGGGGAGCTGTTTTTT
CDR3 protein: CASSLVGGASEGTGELFF

D gene: TRBD1
clone size: .
V gene: TRBV14
J gene: TRBJ2-3
CDR3 DNA: TGTGCCAGCAGCCGTCGCCAGGGGGCCCGCACAGATACGCAGTATTTT
CDR3 protein: CASSRRQGARTDTQYF

D gene: .
clone size: few
V gene: TRBV2
J gene: TRBJ1-5
CDR3 DNA: TGTGCCAGCAGTGTGGGGGTTGGCAATCAGCCCCAGCATTTT
CDR3 protein: CASSVGVGNQPQHF

D gene: .
clone size: .
V gene: TRBV27
J gene: TRBJ1-5
CDR3 DNA: TGTGCCAGCAGTCTCGGAGGATGGGGTCAGCCCCAGCATTTT
CDR3 protein: CASSLGGWGQPQHF

D gene: .
clone size: .
V gene: TRBV11-1
J gene: TRBJ2-2
CDR3 DNA: TGTGCCAGCAGTCATGGACGAGGGTTGACCGGGGAGCTGTTTTTT
CDR3 protein: CASSHGRGLTGELFF